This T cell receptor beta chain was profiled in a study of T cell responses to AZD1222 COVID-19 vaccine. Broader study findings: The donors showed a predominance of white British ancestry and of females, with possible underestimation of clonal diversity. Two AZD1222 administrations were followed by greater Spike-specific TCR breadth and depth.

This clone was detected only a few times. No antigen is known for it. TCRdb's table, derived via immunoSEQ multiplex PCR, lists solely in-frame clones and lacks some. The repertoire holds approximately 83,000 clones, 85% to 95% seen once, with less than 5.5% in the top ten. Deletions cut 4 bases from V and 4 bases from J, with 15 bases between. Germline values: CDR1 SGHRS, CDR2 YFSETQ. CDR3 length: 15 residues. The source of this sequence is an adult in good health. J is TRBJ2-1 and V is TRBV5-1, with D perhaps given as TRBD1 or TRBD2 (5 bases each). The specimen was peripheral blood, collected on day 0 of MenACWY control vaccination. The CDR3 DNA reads TGCGCCAGCAGCCCTTCCGGGACCGCGTACAATGAGCAGTTCTTC. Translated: CASSPSGTAYNEQFF.